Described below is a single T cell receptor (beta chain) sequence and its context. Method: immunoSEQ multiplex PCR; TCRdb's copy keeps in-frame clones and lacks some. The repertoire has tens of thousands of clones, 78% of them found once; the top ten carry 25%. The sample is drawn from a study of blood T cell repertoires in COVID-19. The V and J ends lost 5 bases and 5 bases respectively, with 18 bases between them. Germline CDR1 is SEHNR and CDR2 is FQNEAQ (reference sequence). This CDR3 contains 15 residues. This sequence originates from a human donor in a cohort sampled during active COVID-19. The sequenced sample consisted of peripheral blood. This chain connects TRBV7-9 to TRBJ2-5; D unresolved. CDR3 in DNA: TGTGCCAGCAGCCCTAAGAGGCGGCTAAAGGAGACCCAGTACTTC. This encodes CASSPKRRLKETQYF.